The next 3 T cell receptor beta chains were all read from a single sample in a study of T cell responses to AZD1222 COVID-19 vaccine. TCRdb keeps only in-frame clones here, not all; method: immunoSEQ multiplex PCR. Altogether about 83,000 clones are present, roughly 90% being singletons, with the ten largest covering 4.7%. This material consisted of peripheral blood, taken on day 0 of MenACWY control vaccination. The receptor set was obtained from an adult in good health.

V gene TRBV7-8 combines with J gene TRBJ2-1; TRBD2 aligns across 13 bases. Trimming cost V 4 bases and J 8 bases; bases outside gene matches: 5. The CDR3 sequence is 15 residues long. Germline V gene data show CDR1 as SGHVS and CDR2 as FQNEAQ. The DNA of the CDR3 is TGTGCCAGCAGCTCACTAGCGGGAGGGTTTGATGAGCAGTTCTTC. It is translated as CASSSLAGGFDEQFF.

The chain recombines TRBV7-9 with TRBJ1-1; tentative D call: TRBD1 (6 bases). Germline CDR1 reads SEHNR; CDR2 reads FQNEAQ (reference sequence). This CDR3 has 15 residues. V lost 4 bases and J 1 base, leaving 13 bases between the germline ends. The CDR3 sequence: CASSSNRDGNTEAFF. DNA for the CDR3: TGTGCCAGCAGCTCCAACAGGGACGGGAACACTGAAGCTTTCTTT.

For the CDR3, the DNA is TGTGCCAGCAGCCGGGATTTTAATTCACCCCTCCACTTT. This gives the protein CASSRDFNSPLHF. The chain couples TRBV14 to TRBJ1-6; D is unclear. The V and J ends lost 4 bases and 6 bases respectively, with 7 bases between them. This CDR3 has 13 residues. Germline CDR1 reads SGHDN; CDR2 reads FVKESK.